This paragraph reports one T cell receptor (beta chain). The target antigen is unknown. The germline gives CDR1 SGHVS, CDR2 FNYEAQ. V was pared by 4 bases and J by 2 bases, with 9 bases between. The CDR3 covers 13 residues. These data come from a study of OX40 agonist ivuxolimab in advanced cancers. Study information: Given to patients was ivuxolimab, an agonistic anti-OX40 (CD134) antibody.

General study findings and limits: Certain nonresponding patients likewise had low normalized T-cell clonal expansion.

Individuals having autoimmune disease history or systemic immunosuppression were not enrolled. Sequencing was performed with immunoSEQ multiplex PCR; in TCRdb, only in-frame clones are kept and a portion is missing. The sample lists roughly 11,000 clones, 81% occurring once. This chain connects TRBV7-6 to TRBJ2-7, with unresolved D. The sequences come from CD4+ or CD8+ T cells sorted from blood, collected in a trial of the OX40 agonist ivuxolimab. The TCR sequence derives from an adult with an advanced solid tumor such as melanoma, head and neck, liver or kidney cancer. The CDR3 coding sequence is TGTGCCAGCAGCTCTTACGGTACCTACGAGCAGTACTTC. Its translation: CASSSYGTYEQYF.